This is a list of T cell receptor beta chains from one sample in a study of cytomegalovirus exposure and HLA in healthy donors. The assay was immunoSEQ multiplex PCR, and TCRdb's table has in-frame clones only and misses some. The sample carries some 250,000 clones, about 81% recorded once. Sequencing input: PBMCs. All receptors come from a woman aged 55 to 70 in good health and CMV-seropositive. CDR3s leave out the opening cysteine and the closing phenylalanine or tryptophan. Fields, in order: D gene, V gene, J gene, CDR3 protein. D genes are given only for firm matches.

d_gene: TRBD1; v_gene: TRBV18; j_gene: TRBJ1-3; CDR3aa: ASSPPTGEGNTIY
d_gene: TRBD2; v_gene: TRBV2; j_gene: TRBJ2-5; CDR3aa: ASSEGPFPRLAGAQETQY
d_gene: TRBD2; v_gene: TRBV5-1; j_gene: TRBJ2-3; CDR3aa: ASVGLAGRTDTQY
d_gene: TRBD1; v_gene: TRBV2; j_gene: TRBJ1-1; CDR3aa: ASSGTGTGRAF
d_gene: TRBD1; v_gene: TRBV6-7; j_gene: TRBJ1-5; CDR3aa: ASSYPDRVNQPQH
d_gene: .; v_gene: TRBV27; j_gene: TRBJ2-7; CDR3aa: ASSSDRFSYEQY
d_gene: .; v_gene: TRBV7-9; j_gene: TRBJ1-2; CDR3aa: ASSSSSYGYT
d_gene: TRBD1; v_gene: TRBV4-1; j_gene: TRBJ1-5; CDR3aa: ASSQGQGILPQH
d_gene: .; v_gene: TRBV7-9; j_gene: TRBJ1-1; CDR3aa: ASSFPGEGNTEAF
d_gene: TRBD2; v_gene: TRBV7-3; j_gene: TRBJ2-1; CDR3aa: ASSPASGTYNEQF
d_gene: .; v_gene: TRBV4-1; j_gene: TRBJ2-5; CDR3aa: ASSPRDSGTRETQY
d_gene: .; v_gene: TRBV7-9; j_gene: TRBJ1-5; CDR3aa: AIQQGDNQPQH
d_gene: TRBD1; v_gene: TRBV18; j_gene: TRBJ2-5; CDR3aa: ASSPPSQGARETQY
d_gene: .; v_gene: TRBV7-9; j_gene: TRBJ1-6; CDR3aa: ASSLGTGSRDSPLH
d_gene: TRBD2; v_gene: TRBV7-9; j_gene: TRBJ2-1; CDR3aa: SSSLWASGSHEQF
d_gene: .; v_gene: TRBV6-1; j_gene: TRBJ2-7; CDR3aa: ASSGTGTLTIMEY
d_gene: TRBD2; v_gene: TRBV28; j_gene: TRBJ2-1; CDR3aa: ASSLLAGTSVVEQF
d_gene: .; v_gene: TRBV5-1; j_gene: TRBJ1-1; CDR3aa: ASSSRVNRENTEAF
d_gene: TRBD1; v_gene: TRBV18; j_gene: TRBJ2-2; CDR3aa: ASSPDRATGELF
d_gene: .; v_gene: TRBV5-5; j_gene: TRBJ2-1; CDR3aa: ASSLVGSSYNEQF
d_gene: .; v_gene: TRBV7-6; j_gene: TRBJ1-1; CDR3aa: ASSQGLPNTEAF
d_gene: .; v_gene: TRBV7-3; j_gene: TRBJ1-1; CDR3aa: ASSSQGTQTAF
d_gene: TRBD1; v_gene: TRBV29-1; j_gene: TRBJ1-1; CDR3aa: SVEEAGGSLGEAF
d_gene: TRBD1; v_gene: TRBV5-1; j_gene: TRBJ1-6; CDR3aa: ASSPTGDNSPLH
d_gene: TRBD1; v_gene: TRBV29-1; j_gene: TRBJ1-2; CDR3aa: SVEEDRRNYGYT
d_gene: .; v_gene: TRBV6-1; j_gene: TRBJ2-1; CDR3aa: ASTFDYLSYNEQF
d_gene: TRBD2; v_gene: TRBV5-1; j_gene: TRBJ2-1; CDR3aa: ASASAGGGYNEQF
d_gene: TRBD2; v_gene: TRBV7-9; j_gene: TRBJ2-7; CDR3aa: ASRPLLAVRSYEQY
d_gene: TRBD1; v_gene: TRBV2; j_gene: TRBJ1-6; CDR3aa: ASKPDRANSPLH